These T cell receptor beta chains were read from a single sample in a study of T cells after yellow fever vaccination. TCRdb re-called the 5' RACE reads with MiXCR, one entry per CDR3 protein. The table has 610,000 or so distinct CDR3 sequences, over 9% seen once. The starting material was PBMCs, obtained on the day of the yellow fever booster vaccination. The source of these receptors is a man aged 30 to 39 who received the YFV17D yellow fever vaccine. Each CDR3 is given with its conserved first and last residue. The size field is filled for only some rows; it gives once, few, many or a size class.

J gene	V gene	clone size	CDR3 protein
TRBJ1-6	TRBV20-1	few	CSATGQQPLHF
TRBJ2-5	TRBV19	.	CASSKLQGGETQYF
TRBJ1-5	TRBV6-2/TRBV6-3	.	CASSYTGNQPQHF
TRBJ1-5	TRBV6-6	.	CASRVQGGQPQHF
TRBJ2-1	TRBV13	few	CASSLGPTSGYNEQFF
TRBJ2-5	TRBV12-5	.	CASPPPRRGVETQYF
TRBJ1-5	TRBV7-8	.	CASSLQASNQPQHF
TRBJ2-1	TRBV5-1	many	CASSPRTSSYNEQFF
TRBJ1-2	TRBV27	few	CASRGLAEYGYTF
TRBJ1-1	TRBV4-3	.	CASSHLWGENTEAFF
TRBJ2-7	TRBV9	.	CASSAAGGGGYEQYF
TRBJ1-2	TRBV5-1	.	CASSLDPSWTGLHGYTF
TRBJ1-2	TRBV20-1	.	CSASERGVGTSYGYTF
TRBJ2-7	TRBV7-9	.	CASSLGLAGVSEQYF
TRBJ2-5	TRBV11-2	few	CASSPSLGQGALRETQYF
TRBJ1-2	TRBV7-2	few	CASSSQQGAKTF
TRBJ2-5	TRBV30	.	CAWSVGGRKTQYF